This T cell receptor (beta chain) came from a study of beta chain features in type 1 diabetes. General observations from the study: Diminished insertions and augmented deletions at VDJ junctions characterized type 1 diabetes patients. In comparison with healthy donors, patients had naive, central memory and Treg TCRB repertoires that appeared more similar.

In regard to this clone: Its matching antigen is unknown.

Expressed TCRB transcripts were sequenced because the isolated RNA had all been reverse transcribed beforehand. Read counts averaged around 4 million for samples of naive, central memory and regulatory T cells. Some clones are missing from TCRdb's copy, which holds only in-frame ones; the method was immunoSEQ multiplex PCR. There are 130,000 to 150,000 clones in the sample; under 11% occur only once, and approximately 1.3% lies in the top ten. V was shortened by 4 bases and J by 3 bases, with 14 bases between the two germline ends. The germline V gene encodes CDR1 SGDLS and CDR2 YYNGEE. The CDR3 extends over 14 amino acids.

Sequenced material: naive CD4+ T cells from blood. The V gene is TRBV9, the J gene TRBJ2-7; D is unclear. This clonotype was obtained from a man aged 18 to 29 in good health. DNA of the CDR3: TGTGCCAGCAGCCCCCCATCGACTCACTACGAGCAGTACTTC. Its translation: CASSPPSTHYEQYF.